Listed below are T cell receptor beta chains from one sample, sequenced in a study of cytomegalovirus exposure and HLA in healthy donors. Profiled with immunoSEQ multiplex PCR; TCRdb holds only in-frame clones, not every one. The repertoire holds fewer than 150,000 clones, with approximately 79% as singletons. The sample was PBMCs. The receptors were sampled from a female donor in good health and CMV-seronegative. The CDR3 runs from the conserved cysteine through the conserved F or W. A D gene is named only where the DNA matches it firmly. Not every row has a clone size; where given, it reads once, few, many or a size class.

V gene: TRBV28; clone size: -; J gene: TRBJ1-1; D gene: TRBD1; CDR3 DNA: TGTGCCAGCAGTCTCCAGGGGGCGGGGACTGAAGCTTTCTTT; CDR3 protein: CASSLQGAGTEAFF
V gene: TRBV27; clone size: -; J gene: TRBJ2-7; D gene: -; CDR3 DNA: TGTGCCACACAGACAGGGAGGAACGAGCAGTACTTC; CDR3 protein: CATQTGRNEQYF
V gene: TRBV2; clone size: -; J gene: TRBJ2-7; D gene: TRBD2; CDR3 DNA: TGTGCCAGCAGCGCTGAGGGACTAGGTCCCTACGAGCAGTACTTC; CDR3 protein: CASSAEGLGPYEQYF
V gene: TRBV2; clone size: -; J gene: TRBJ2-5; D gene: TRBD1; CDR3 DNA: TGTGCCAGCCAGGGACAGGGGACGGGAGAGACCCAGTACTTC; CDR3 protein: CASQGQGTGETQYF
V gene: TRBV30; clone size: once; J gene: TRBJ1-5; D gene: -; CDR3 DNA: TGTGCCTGGAGTAGTGTTAAGACGGTCTCCGGACTGCCCCAGCATTTT; CDR3 protein: CAWSSVKTVSGLPQHF
V gene: TRBV2; clone size: -; J gene: TRBJ1-4; D gene: TRBD1; CDR3 DNA: TGTGCCAGCAGTTACAGGGGGTTGAATGAAAAACTGTTTTTT; CDR3 protein: CASSYRGLNEKLFF
V gene: TRBV6-5; clone size: -; J gene: TRBJ2-7; D gene: TRBD1; CDR3 DNA: TGTGCCAGCAGTTTCTGGGCCGGGACAGGGGATGACGAGCAGTACTTC; CDR3 protein: CASSFWAGTGDDEQYF
V gene: TRBV18; clone size: -; J gene: TRBJ2-1; D gene: TRBD2; CDR3 DNA: TGTGCCAGCTCACCCGGACTAGCGAAACACAATGAGCAGTTCTTC; CDR3 protein: CASSPGLAKHNEQFF
V gene: TRBV27; clone size: -; J gene: TRBJ1-4; D gene: -; CDR3 DNA: TGTGCCAGCAGCGACTTGATTTCGGAAAAACTGTTTTTT; CDR3 protein: CASSDLISEKLFF
V gene: TRBV28; clone size: -; J gene: TRBJ1-3; D gene: -; CDR3 DNA: TGTGCCAGCTCAGGGTCTGGAAACACCATATATTTT; CDR3 protein: CASSGSGNTIYF
V gene: TRBV27; clone size: -; J gene: TRBJ2-1; D gene: -; CDR3 DNA: TGTGCCAGCAGTCATCTAGAATCCTACAATGAGCAGTTCTTC; CDR3 protein: CASSHLESYNEQFF
V gene: TRBV29-1; clone size: -; J gene: TRBJ1-2; D gene: TRBD1; CDR3 DNA: TGCAGCGCCGGGGGACAGACCGGCAGGGCCTCCTATGGCTACACCTTC; CDR3 protein: CSAGGQTGRASYGYTF
V gene: TRBV2; clone size: -; J gene: TRBJ2-1; D gene: TRBD2; CDR3 DNA: TGTGCCAGCAGTGAACGAGTAGCGGGAGGGGACGAGCAGTTCTTC; CDR3 protein: CASSERVAGGDEQFF
V gene: TRBV4-1; clone size: -; J gene: TRBJ1-1; D gene: -; CDR3 DNA: TGCGCCAGCAGCCAGGATATGGGGCGAACTGAAGCTTTCTTT; CDR3 protein: CASSQDMGRTEAFF
V gene: TRBV27; clone size: -; J gene: TRBJ1-1; D gene: -; CDR3 DNA: TGTGCCAGCAGTACCCATATGGGCATGAACACTGAAGCTTTCTTT; CDR3 protein: CASSTHMGMNTEAFF
V gene: TRBV7-9; clone size: -; J gene: TRBJ2-3; D gene: TRBD1; CDR3 DNA: TGTGCCAGCAGCTTAGGTGACAGGGGCTCCTTGGATACGCAGTATTTT; CDR3 protein: CASSLGDRGSLDTQYF
V gene: TRBV30; clone size: -; J gene: TRBJ2-1; D gene: -; CDR3 DNA: TGTGCCTGTAATACAGGTCGAGAGCAGTTCTTC; CDR3 protein: CACNTGREQFF
V gene: TRBV28; clone size: -; J gene: TRBJ2-2; D gene: TRBD2; CDR3 DNA: TGTGCCAGTAGCGCACCGGGGACTAGCGGGAGTAGGTTGGGGGAGCTGTTTTTT; CDR3 protein: CASSAPGTSGSRLGELFF
V gene: TRBV6-5; clone size: -; J gene: TRBJ1-5; D gene: -; CDR3 DNA: TGTGCCAGCAGTTACAGGGAGGGTCAGCCCCAGCATTTT; CDR3 protein: CASSYREGQPQHF
V gene: TRBV18; clone size: -; J gene: TRBJ1-5; D gene: -; CDR3 DNA: TGTGCCAGCTCCAGCCGTTGGGAGGGCAATCAGCCCCAGCATTTT; CDR3 protein: CASSSRWEGNQPQHF
V gene: TRBV5-1; clone size: -; J gene: TRBJ1-4; D gene: -; CDR3 DNA: TGCGCCAGCAGCTCCGGACACGCAACTAATGAAAAACTGTTTTTT; CDR3 protein: CASSSGHATNEKLFF
V gene: TRBV28; clone size: once; J gene: TRBJ1-1; D gene: -; CDR3 DNA: TGTGCCAGCAGTTTAGTTAGGGGAACTGAAGCTTTCTTT; CDR3 protein: CASSLVRGTEAFF
V gene: TRBV9; clone size: few; J gene: TRBJ2-5; D gene: TRBD2; CDR3 DNA: TGTGCCAGCAGCGTATTGGGGACTAGCGGAGCAGAGACCCAGTACTTC; CDR3 protein: CASSVLGTSGAETQYF
V gene: TRBV6-1; clone size: -; J gene: TRBJ1-1; D gene: TRBD1; CDR3 DNA: TGTGCCAGCAGCTGGACAGGGGTGCCGAACACTGAAGCTTTCTTT; CDR3 protein: CASSWTGVPNTEAFF
V gene: TRBV30; clone size: -; J gene: TRBJ2-1; D gene: -; CDR3 DNA: TGTGCCTGGAGTGGGACGGGAGCTTACAATGAGCAGTTCTTC; CDR3 protein: CAWSGTGAYNEQFF
V gene: TRBV19; clone size: -; J gene: TRBJ2-7; D gene: -; CDR3 DNA: TGTGCCAGTAGCCTCCGGGACTTTCCCTACGAGCAGTACTTC; CDR3 protein: CASSLRDFPYEQYF
V gene: TRBV30; clone size: -; J gene: TRBJ1-1; D gene: -; CDR3 DNA: TGTGCCTGGAGTGTACGGGCAGGGAAAACTTTCTTT; CDR3 protein: CAWSVRAGKTFF
V gene: TRBV18; clone size: -; J gene: TRBJ1-5; D gene: -; CDR3 DNA: TGTGCCAGCTCACCACGGCAGGGCAACAATCAGCCCCAGCATTTT; CDR3 protein: CASSPRQGNNQPQHF
V gene: TRBV5-1; clone size: -; J gene: TRBJ1-1; D gene: -; CDR3 DNA: TGCGCCAGCAGTTCAGGGGAACTGAACACTGAAGCTTTCTTT; CDR3 protein: CASSSGELNTEAFF
V gene: TRBV6-5; clone size: -; J gene: TRBJ1-1; D gene: -; CDR3 DNA: TGTGCCAGCAGACCAGGGGCTATGGCTGAAGCTTTCTTT; CDR3 protein: CASRPGAMAEAFF
V gene: TRBV7-2; clone size: -; J gene: TRBJ1-2; D gene: TRBD1; CDR3 DNA: TGTGCCAGCAGCTTAGACAGGGGGTTTGGCTACACCTTC; CDR3 protein: CASSLDRGFGYTF
V gene: TRBV29-1; clone size: -; J gene: TRBJ1-1; D gene: TRBD1; CDR3 DNA: TGCAGCGTTTCCGGGACAGGGGCTACTGAAGCTTTCTTT; CDR3 protein: CSVSGTGATEAFF
V gene: TRBV10-2; clone size: once; J gene: TRBJ1-1; D gene: TRBD1; CDR3 DNA: TGCGCCAGCAGCGGACAGGGGGCTGAAGCTTTCTTT; CDR3 protein: CASSGQGAEAFF
V gene: TRBV6-5; clone size: -; J gene: TRBJ2-7; D gene: -; CDR3 DNA: TGTGCCAGGGGGCCCTGTCGCCCTCTCTACCACGAGCAGTACTTC; CDR3 protein: CARGPCRPLYHEQYF
V gene: TRBV29-1; clone size: -; J gene: TRBJ2-1; D gene: TRBD1; CDR3 DNA: TGCAGCGCTGGGACAGGGAGGAATGAGCAGTTCTTC; CDR3 protein: CSAGTGRNEQFF
V gene: TRBV7-9; clone size: once; J gene: TRBJ2-5; D gene: TRBD1; CDR3 DNA: TGTGCCAGCAGCTTAGACAGGGGGCGGGGGCCCTTACAAGAGACCCAGTACTTC; CDR3 protein: CASSLDRGRGPLQETQYF
V gene: TRBV29-1; clone size: -; J gene: TRBJ1-1; D gene: -; CDR3 DNA: TGCAGCGTTGAAGTTCAAAACACTGAAGCTTTCTTT; CDR3 protein: CSVEVQNTEAFF
V gene: TRBV29-1; clone size: -; J gene: TRBJ2-5; D gene: -; CDR3 DNA: TGCAGCGCCCAGCACAGGGGAGGCGAGACCCAGTACTTC; CDR3 protein: CSAQHRGGETQYF
V gene: TRBV27; clone size: -; J gene: TRBJ1-5; D gene: -; CDR3 DNA: TGTGCCAGCAGTCCCTGGACAGACCATCAGCCCCAGCATTTT; CDR3 protein: CASSPWTDHQPQHF
V gene: TRBV19; clone size: -; J gene: TRBJ2-5; D gene: TRBD1; CDR3 DNA: TGTGCCAGTAGAGGGACAGCTCAAGAGACCCAGTACTTC; CDR3 protein: CASRGTAQETQYF
V gene: TRBV5-1; clone size: few; J gene: TRBJ2-2; D gene: TRBD1; CDR3 DNA: TGCGCCAGCAGCTTATGGACAGGAGCAGGGGAGCTGTTTTTT; CDR3 protein: CASSLWTGAGELFF